The clone carrying this T cell receptor beta chain appeared many times. These data are taken from a study of T and B cells in COVID-19 patients. BIOMED2 TRB-A/B primer pools were used in multiplex TRB PCR. TCRdb re-analysed the multiplex PCR reads in MiXCR, keeping a single row per CDR3 protein. The profile shows over 15,000 distinct CDR3 sequences, 25% to 35% of them singletons. Each TRB amplification used roughly 220-550 ng of genomic DNA from blood. Looked up from germline, CDR1 is KGHSH and CDR2 is LQKENI. V lost 0 bases to trimming and J lost 9 bases; unmatched junction nucleotides: 3. CDR3 size: 14 residues.

This clonotype was obtained from a human donor who had recovered from COVID-19. This chain uses TRBV18 with TRBJ2-1, with TRBD1 matching 9 bases. Material for sequencing was blood. As DNA, the CDR3 is TGTGCCAGCTCACCACCGGGACAGGGTAGTGAGCAGTTCTTC. The encoded protein is CASSPPGQGSEQFF. Looking up the rest from reference TRBV18 and TRBJ2-1 gives the full variable domain: NAGVMQNPRHLVRRRGQEARLRCSPMKGHSHVYWYRQLPEEGLKFMVYLQKENIIDESGMPKERFSAEFPKEGPSILRIQQVVRGDSAAYFCASSPPGQGSEQFFGPGTRLTVL.